The 19 T cell receptor beta chains presented below share a single source sample, sequenced in a study of beta chain features in type 1 diabetes. Study-level findings and limits: The study found moderately but significantly shorter TCRB CDR3s in all four CD4+ subsets of Type 1 diabetes patients.

Their specific antigens are unknown. Of the isolated RNA, all was reverse transcribed, and so the sequenced material was expressed TCRB transcripts. Some clones are missing from TCRdb's copy, which holds only in-frame ones; the method was immunoSEQ multiplex PCR. The sample includes hundreds of thousands of clones, roughly 13% of them seen just once. Input material: naive CD4+ T cells from blood. These receptors were obtained from a man aged 18 to 35 with type 1 diabetes.

The table lists this clone with a few counts. The chain uses TRBV30 and TRBJ2-1; perhaps TRBD2 as D (7 bases). The V end lost 3 bases, the J end lost 8 bases, and 11 bases lay between the germline ends. Germline CDR1 GTSNPN, CDR2 SVGIG (reference sequence). The length of the CDR3 is 12 residues. For the CDR3, the DNA is TGTGCCTGGAGCAAGGGGGGGGATGAGCAGTTCTTC. Its protein is CAWSKGGDEQFF.

This clone has only a few counts. The chain has TRBV13 and TRBJ2-2; D remains unclear. Trimming left V 0 bases short and J 6 bases short, with 11 bases between. Germline CDR1 reads PRHDT; CDR2 reads FYEKMQ (reference sequence). The CDR3 covers 15 residues. CDR3 protein: CASSLGLQVAGELFF. The DNA for the CDR3 is TGTGCCAGCAGCTTAGGCCTCCAGGTGGCCGGGGAGCTGTTTTTT.

This clone was observed a handful of times. The gene calls are TRBV28 and TRBJ2-1; perhaps TRBD1 as D (5 bases). CDR3 length: 11 amino acids. Trimming removed 6 bases at V and 11 bases at J, with 11 bases between. Germline-derived CDR1 and CDR2 are MDHEN and SYDVKM. The CDR3 DNA follows: TGTGCCAGCAGCTACGACAGACAGCAGTTCTTC. Encoded protein: CASSYDRQQFF.

This clone was found a few times. The chain couples TRBV7-2 to TRBJ2-5; 12 bases line up with TRBD1. CDR3 length: 17 amino acids. V lost 5 bases, J lost 9 bases, and 16 bases stayed unmatched. Germline V gives CDR1 SGHTA, CDR2 FQGNSA. CDR3 bases: TGTGCCAGCAGCCCCTATCGGGGACAGGGGGCCGATGGGGCCCAGTACTTC. Encoded protein: CASSPYRGQGADGAQYF. The entire variable domain, with the rest obtained from reference TRBV7-2 and TRBJ2-5, is as follows: GAGVSQSPSNKVTEKGKDVELRCDPISGHTALYWYRQSLGQGLEFLIYFQGNSAPDKSGLPSDRFSAERTGGSVSTLTIQRTQQEDSAVYLCASSPYRGQGADGAQYFGPGTRLLVL.

This clone appeared a few times. The J gene is TRBJ1-4, the V gene TRBV16; TRBD1 might be the D (6 bases). The germline gives CDR1 KGHSY, CDR2 FQNENV. V was shortened by 0 bases and J by 6 bases, with 8 bases between the two germline ends. This CDR3 spans 14 amino acids. The CDR3 region is CASSQSAGDEKLFF. Here the CDR3 DNA reads TGTGCCAGCAGCCAATCGGCAGGGGATGAAAAACTGTTTTTT. Full variable domain (remainder filled in from reference TRBV16 and TRBJ1-4): GEEVAQTPKHLVRGEGQKAKLYCAPIKGHSYVFWYQQVLKNEFKFLISFQNENVFDETGMPKERFSAKCLPNSPCSLEIQATKLEDSAVYFCASSQSAGDEKLFFGSGTQLSVL.

This clone has a handful of counts. The chain combines TRBV18 with TRBJ2-1, with D possibly being TRBD2 (6 bases). The V and J ends lost 2 bases and 2 bases respectively, with 10 bases between them. Germline V gene lookup returns CDR1 KGHSH and CDR2 LQKENI. This CDR3 is built from 15 residues. This CDR3 is CASSPWRGPYNEQFF. The DNA of the CDR3 is TGTGCCAGCTCACCATGGCGGGGACCCTACAATGAGCAGTTCTTC.

This clone showed up just a few times. The chain employs TRBV28 and TRBJ1-2; maybe TRBD1 (5 bases). Germline-derived CDR1 and CDR2 are MDHEN and SYDVKM. V lost 2 bases and J 2 bases, leaving 12 bases between the germline ends. CDR3 length: 15 residues. CDR3 sequence: CASSLTQGSNYGYTF. CDR3 sequence (DNA): TGTGCCAGCAGTTTAACTCAGGGATCAAACTATGGCTACACCTTC.

The chain uses TRBV6-5 and TRBJ2-3; D might be TRBD2 (6 bases). The CDR3 spans 14 residues. CDR1 and CDR2 (germline): MNHEY, SVGAGI. Trimming took off 5 bases at V and 1 base at J, with 10 bases between the two ends. CDR3 amino acids: CASSLQRGTDTQYF. CDR3 nucleotide sequence: TGTGCCAGCAGTCTACAGCGGGGCACAGATACGCAGTATTTT.

This clone was observed a few times. V is TRBV5-1 and J is TRBJ2-7; D remains unclear. This CDR3 has 13 residues. V was shortened by 1 base and J by 2 bases, with 7 bases between the two germline ends. CDR1 and CDR2 from the germline V gene are SGHRS and YFSETQ. The CDR3: CASSLMIPYEQYF. CDR3 DNA: TGCGCCAGCAGCTTGATGATACCCTACGAGCAGTACTTC.

This clone has just a few counts. The junction does not match germline at one end; this may be a read error. The chain uses TRBV13 and TRBJ1-2, with D possibly being TRBD1 (6 bases). Per germline, CDR1 PRHDT and CDR2 FYEKMQ (reference sequence). The CDR3 has 14 amino acids. CDR3 in amino acids: CASSVGQTTYGYTF. In DNA, the CDR3 is TGTGCCAGCAGCGTAGGACAGACGACCTATGGCTACACCTTC.

The gene calls are TRBV7-3 and TRBJ1-5; D is ambiguous. The CDR3 is 13 residues long. Germline CDR1 is SGHTA and CDR2 is FQGTGA. The V end was cut by 0 bases, the J end by 7 bases, with 7 bases between. The CDR3 DNA follows: TGTGCCAGCAGCTTAACGGCGGACCAGCCCCAGCATTTT. This sequence encodes CASSLTADQPQHF.

This clone was recorded a few times. The CDR3 nucleotides are TGCAGCGTTGACCTCGAAGTGGAGACCCAGTACTTC. It translates to CSVDLEVETQYF. The V and J genes are TRBV29-1 and TRBJ2-5; no clear D. Germline loops: CDR1 SQVTM, CDR2 ANQGSEA. CDR3 length: 12 residues. The ends were cut back, 3 bases at V and 5 bases at J, with 10 bases in the middle.

This clone has just a few counts. This sample also contains other DNA sequences that code for the same CDR3. V gene TRBV30 combines with J gene TRBJ2-7, with unresolved D. Looked up from germline, CDR1 is GTSNPN and CDR2 is SVGIG (reference sequence). The CDR3 contains 11 residues. Deletions cut 0 bases from V and 3 bases from J, with 3 bases between. CDR3 bases: TGTGCCTGGAGTGTCAACTACGAGCAGTACTTC. It specifies CAWSVNYEQYF.

CDR3 residues: CASSQIGQANEKLFF. The CDR3 bases are TGCGCCAGCAGCCAAATCGGACAGGCTAATGAAAAACTGTTTTTT. The chain recombines TRBV4-1 with TRBJ1-4; 7 nucleotides match TRBD1. Unmatched junction bases numbered 3, after V lost 2 bases and J lost 3 bases. The germline V gene has CDR1 MGHRA and CDR2 YSYEKL. The CDR3 length is 15 residues.

This clone was detected only a few times. This chain joins TRBV29-1 and TRBJ2-7; D is uncertain. Germline V lookup: CDR1 SQVTM, CDR2 ANQGSEA. The CDR3 has 11 residues. The CDR3 reads CSPFGSYEQYF. DNA of the CDR3: TGCAGTCCGTTTGGCAGCTACGAGCAGTACTTC.

The count of this clone is one. V usage is TRBV30 and J usage is TRBJ1-5; D is perhaps TRBD1 (6 bases). The CDR3 length is 14 residues. V lost 0 bases, J lost 5 bases, and 11 bases lay in between. The germline gives CDR1 GTSNPN, CDR2 SVGIG (reference sequence). The CDR3 region has the DNA TGTGCCTGGAGTGTAGGGGGGTCCCATCAGCCCCAGCATTTT. Amino acid sequence: CAWSVGGSHQPQHF.

V gene TRBV20-1 combines with J gene TRBJ2-1; tentative D call: TRBD2 (5 bases). CDR3 length: 11 residues. Trimming left V 0 bases short and J 10 bases short, with 7 bases between. Germline V lookup: CDR1 DFQATT, CDR2 SNEGSKA (reference sequence). CDR3 nucleotides: TGCAGTGCTAGAGATGGCGGGGAGCAGTTCTTC. Translating gives CSARDGGEQFF.

A note on this clone: The identical CDR3 is also encoded by other nucleotide sequences in the sample. The V and J genes are TRBV29-1 and TRBJ1-1; D is undetermined. V lost 0 bases and J lost 1, with 3 bases in between. The germline V gene has CDR1 SQVTM and CDR2 ANQGSEA. The CDR3 sequence is 12 residues long. The CDR3 nucleotides are TGCAGCGTTGAAGACCGGAACACTGAAGCTTTCTTT. As protein: CSVEDRNTEAFF.

The rearrangement uses TRBV6-1 and TRBJ2-3; 14 bases agree with TRBD2. CDR3 size: 18 residues. J gave up 0 bases and V 4 bases, and 6 bases lay outside the gene matches. Germline lookup yields CDR1 MNHNS and CDR2 SASEGT. CDR3 amino acids: CASSVGLAGGSSTDTQYF. CDR3 DNA: TGTGCCAGCAGTGTCGGACTAGCGGGGGGTTCCAGCACAGATACGCAGTATTTT.